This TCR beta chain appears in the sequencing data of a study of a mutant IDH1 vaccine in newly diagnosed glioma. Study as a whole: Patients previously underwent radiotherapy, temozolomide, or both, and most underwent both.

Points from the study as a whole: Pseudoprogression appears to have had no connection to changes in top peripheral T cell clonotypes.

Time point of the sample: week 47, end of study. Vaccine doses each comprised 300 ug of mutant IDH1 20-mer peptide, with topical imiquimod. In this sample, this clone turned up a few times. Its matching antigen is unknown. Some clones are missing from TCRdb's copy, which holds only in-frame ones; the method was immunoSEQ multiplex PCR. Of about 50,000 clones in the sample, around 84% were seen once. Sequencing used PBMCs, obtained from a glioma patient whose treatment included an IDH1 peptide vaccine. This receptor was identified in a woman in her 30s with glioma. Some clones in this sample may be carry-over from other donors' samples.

The DNA for the CDR3 is TGTGCCAGCAGCCTACAAAACATTCAGTACTTC. Translation gives CASSLQNIQYF. This rearrangement joins TRBV5-6 to TRBJ2-4, with no clear D. Per the germline V gene, CDR1 is SGHDT and CDR2 is YYEEEE. The CDR3 extends over 11 amino acids. Trimming took 4 bases from V and 5 from J, leaving 4 bases between them.